These 20 T cell receptor beta chains originate from one sample sequenced in a study of T-cell memory formation after mild COVID-19. TCRdb processed the 5' RACE reads anew with MiXCR; each CDR3 protein has one entry. The data contain 450,000 to 650,000 distinct CDR3 sequences, approximately 21% of them singletons. Material for sequencing was PBMCs or a T cell subset sorted from them (not recorded which). These receptors originate from an adult woman who had mild COVID-19 (a few samples of this study predate the infection). Cell type and time point are not known.

In its sample, this clonotype was seen a few times. The chain joins TRBV14 to TRBJ2-4; D gene ambiguous. The CDR3 loop spans 12 amino acids. V shed 2 bases and J shed 9 bases, with 8 bases lying between them. Germline V gene data show CDR1 as SGHDN and CDR2 as FVKESK. The CDR3 DNA follows: TGTGCCAGCAGCCAATTCGGTGGCATTCAGTACTTC. Residues: CASSQFGGIQYF.

V and J are TRBV5-1 and TRBJ1-1; perhaps TRBD1 as D (5 bases). Germline V gene data show CDR1 as SGHRS and CDR2 as YFSETQ. Trimming pared 0 bases from V and 7 bases from J, leaving 16 bases between. This CDR3 contains 15 residues. The DNA of the CDR3 is TGCGCCAGCAGCTTGGTTGGTTCCCACGACAGTGAAGCTTTCTTT. It codes for CASSLVGSHDSEAFF. Based on the CDR3 plus reference TRBV5-1 and TRBJ1-1, the full variable domain is KAGVTQTPRYLIKTRGQQVTLSCSPISGHRSVSWYQQTPGQGLQFLFEYFSETQRNKGNFPGRFSGRQFSNSRSEMNVSTLELGDSALYLCASSLVGSHDSEAFFGQGTRLTVV.

This clonotype was seen a handful of times. The chain has TRBV7-2 and TRBJ2-3; the match to TRBD2 covers 10 bases. The CDR3 is made up of 17 amino acids. Germline CDR1 SGHTA, CDR2 FQGNSA. J lost 2 bases, V lost 4 bases, and 9 bases had no gene match. CDR3 in DNA: TGTGCCAGCAGCTCGATACTAGCGGGGTCGGTCACAGATACGCAGTATTTT. Amino acid sequence: CASSSILAGSVTDTQYF.

This chain links TRBV6-6 with TRBJ1-1; possible D gene TRBD1, 6 bases. Trimming removed 4 bases at V and 5 bases at J, with 11 bases between. This CDR3 comprises 13 residues. Germline V gene data show CDR1 as MNHNY and CDR2 as SVGAGI (reference sequence). CDR3 sequence reads: CASSWRGGTEAFF. As DNA, the CDR3 is TGTGCCAGCAGTTGGAGGGGGGGGACTGAAGCTTTCTTT.

This chain connects TRBV5-1 to TRBJ1-4; D not certain. Trimming cost V 4 bases and J 0 bases, with 10 bases left between them. The CDR3 sequence is 15 residues long. The germline CDR1 and CDR2 sequences are SGHRS and YFSETQ. The CDR3 loop is CASSAYRATNEKLFF. The CDR3 coding sequence is TGCGCCAGCAGCGCCTACAGAGCAACTAATGAAAAACTGTTTTTT.

The chain recombines TRBV29-1 with TRBJ2-3, with a possible D match to TRBD1 (6 bases). The CDR3 runs to 13 residues. Germline CDR1 reads SQVTM; CDR2 reads ANQGSEA. Trimming shortened V by 6 bases and J by 2 bases, and 12 bases separated the two germline ends. The CDR3 loop reads CSVDSAYTDTQYF. CDR3 nucleotides: TGCAGCGTGGACAGCGCCTACACAGATACGCAGTATTTT.

This clonotype has a handful of counts. This chain connects TRBV7-9 to TRBJ1-2; 8 bases are a match to TRBD1. Germline lookup yields CDR1 SEHNR and CDR2 FQNEAQ (reference sequence). The J segment lost 2 bases and the V segment lost 5 bases, leaving 10 bases of the junction unmatched. CDR3 size: 16 residues. The CDR3 nucleotides read TGTGCCAGCAGCCGGCCAGGGGGACAGGAGAACTATGGCTACACCTTC. Its translation is CASSRPGGQENYGYTF.

This sequence joins TRBV3-1 and TRBJ1-6, with D possibly matching TRBD1 (5 bases). V was cut by 8 bases and J by 7 bases, with 9 bases left in between. CDR1 LGHDT and CDR2 YNNKEL come from the germline V gene (reference sequence). The CDR3 covers 12 residues. CDR3 sequence reads: CASERGNSPLHF. In DNA form, the CDR3 reads TGTGCCAGCGAGCGGGGGAATTCACCCCTCCACTTT.

J is TRBJ1-2 and V is TRBV3-1, with TRBD1 matching 8 bases. The V and J ends lost 6 bases and 4 bases, in that order; junction bases with no gene match: 7. Germline values: CDR1 LGHDT, CDR2 YNNKEL (reference sequence). CDR3 length: 14 amino acids. CDR3 in DNA: TGTGCCAGCAGACAACAGGGGGAAGGCTATGGCTACACCTTC. It specifies CASRQQGEGYGYTF.

This clonotype has ten or more counts. V and J are TRBV7-3 and TRBJ1-2, with TRBD1 matching 10 bases. V was clipped by 6 bases and J by 7 bases; unmatched bases: 8. The CDR3 loop spans 14 amino acids. Looked up from germline, CDR1 is SGHTA and CDR2 is FQGTGA. The CDR3 coding sequence is TGTGCCAGCAGTTTGACAGGGGGCGGTGCTGGCTACACCTTC. This sequence encodes CASSLTGGGAGYTF. The entire variable domain, with the rest obtained from reference TRBV7-3 and TRBJ1-2, is as follows: GAGVSQTPSNKVTEKGKYVELRCDPISGHTALYWYRQSLGQGPEFLIYFQGTGAADDSGLPNDRFFAVRPEGSVSTLKIQRTERGDSAVYLCASSLTGGGAGYTFGSGTRLTVV.

This clonotype was picked up a small number of times. The chain uses TRBV4-2 and TRBJ2-1; no firm D call. The CDR3 spans 15 residues. Trimming took 2 bases from V and 0 from J, leaving 8 bases between them. The germline V gene has CDR1 LGHNA and CDR2 YNFKEQ. The CDR3 DNA is TGTGCCAGCAGCCAAACCCTCTACTCCTACAATGAGCAGTTCTTC. The encoded protein is CASSQTLYSYNEQFF.

V and J are TRBV20-1 and TRBJ2-1; D gene uncertain. V lost 8 bases and J lost 9, with 14 bases in between. This CDR3 is built from 11 residues. Germline V gene sequence: CDR1 DFQATT, CDR2 SNEGSKA (reference sequence). The CDR3: CSQQDLGEQFF. For the CDR3, the DNA is TGCAGTCAGCAGGACCTCGGTGAGCAGTTCTTC.

This clonotype has a count of ten or more. The chain uses TRBV5-4 and TRBJ1-1; no firm D call. This CDR3 has 12 amino acids. In germline, CDR1 is SGHNT, CDR2 YYREEE (reference sequence). V lost 2 bases to trimming and J lost 2 bases, with 4 bases between them. The CDR3 DNA follows: TGTGCCAGCAGCTTAGACAACACTGAAGCTTTCTTT. It is translated as CASSLDNTEAFF.

This clonotype has just a few counts. This chain uses TRBV12-3 or TRBV12-4 with TRBJ1-2; D not resolved. Deletions cut 7 bases from V and 8 bases from J, with 14 bases between. The CDR3 loop spans 12 amino acids. The CDR3 bases are TGTGCCAGCACCCTGGAAGGTTACGGCTACACCTTC. Residues: CASTLEGYGYTF.

The V gene is TRBV5-1, the J gene TRBJ2-1; TRBD1 or TRBD2 may be the D gene (6 bases each). Trimming took off 0 bases at V and 8 bases at J, with 12 bases between the two ends. This CDR3 contains 14 residues. Per germline, CDR1 SGHRS and CDR2 YFSETQ. The CDR3 spells CASSLDPGAYEQFF. Written as DNA, the CDR3 is TGCGCCAGCAGCTTGGACCCGGGGGCCTATGAGCAGTTCTTC.

This clonotype has more than one count but fewer than ten. The chain links TRBV4-1 to TRBJ2-7; 7 nucleotides line up with TRBD2. With 4 bases clipped from V and 4 bases from J, the junction kept 19 bases outside the gene matches. This CDR3 has 18 amino acids. The germline V gene encodes CDR1 MGHRA and CDR2 YSYEKL. The CDR3 sequence is CASSPPQREGLPLYEQYF. The CDR3 DNA is TGCGCCAGCAGCCCCCCCCAGAGGGAGGGCCTCCCCTTATACGAGCAGTACTTC.

V is TRBV6-6 and J is TRBJ2-2; 7 positions agree with TRBD1. V lost 7 bases and J lost 4; bases outside the gene matches: 9. In germline, CDR1 is MNHNY, CDR2 SVGAGI (reference sequence). CDR3 length: 15 amino acids. CDR3 in DNA: TGTGCCAGCATTTCCGACAGGGTACTCACCGGGGAGCTGTTTTTT. Translated, it gives CASISDRVLTGELFF.

This chain links TRBV9 with TRBJ2-1, with D maybe TRBD2 (8 bases). CDR3 length: 16 amino acids. Trimming stripped 1 base from V and 8 bases from J, with 19 bases between. Germline V gives CDR1 SGDLS, CDR2 YYNGEE. This chain's CDR3 is CASSVSPGTRGHEQFF. The CDR3 nucleotides are TGTGCCAGCAGCGTAAGCCCCGGGACTAGGGGGCATGAGCAGTTCTTC.

This clonotype showed up just once. The genes are TRBV4-1 and TRBJ1-3; D call uncertain. There are 15 residues in the CDR3. Germline CDR1 reads MGHRA; CDR2 reads YSYEKL. The V and J ends lost 1 base and 2 bases respectively, with 9 bases between them. The CDR3 nucleotides read TGCGCCAGCAGCCAAGGGGCCCAGGCTGGAAACACCATATATTTT. This translates into CASSQGAQAGNTIYF.

The chain employs TRBV4-1 and TRBJ2-1; D may be TRBD2 (6 bases). V was shortened by 4 bases and J by 3 bases, with 13 bases between the two germline ends. The germline CDR1 and CDR2 sequences are MGHRA and YSYEKL. The CDR3 covers 15 residues. CDR3 in amino acids: CASSPPGSFYNEQFF. CDR3 DNA: TGCGCCAGCAGCCCCCCCGGGAGTTTCTACAATGAGCAGTTCTTC.